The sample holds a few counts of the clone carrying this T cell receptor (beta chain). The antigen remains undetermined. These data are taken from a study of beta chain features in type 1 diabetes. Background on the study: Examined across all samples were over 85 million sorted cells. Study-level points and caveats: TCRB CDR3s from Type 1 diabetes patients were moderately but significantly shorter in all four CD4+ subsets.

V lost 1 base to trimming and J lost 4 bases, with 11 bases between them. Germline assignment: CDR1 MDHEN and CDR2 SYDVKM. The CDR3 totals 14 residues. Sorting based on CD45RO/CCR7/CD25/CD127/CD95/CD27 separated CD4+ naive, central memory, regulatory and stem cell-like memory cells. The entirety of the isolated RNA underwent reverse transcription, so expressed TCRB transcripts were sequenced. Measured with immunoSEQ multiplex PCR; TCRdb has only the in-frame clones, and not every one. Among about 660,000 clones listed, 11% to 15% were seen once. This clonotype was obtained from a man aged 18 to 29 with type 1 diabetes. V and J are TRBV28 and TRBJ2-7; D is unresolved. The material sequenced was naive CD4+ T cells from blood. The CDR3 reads CASSLYGNSYEQYF. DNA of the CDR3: TGTGCCAGCAGTTTATATGGCAACTCATACGAGCAGTACTTC.